Listed below are T cell receptor beta chains from one sample, sequenced in a study of cytomegalovirus exposure and HLA in healthy donors. Clones were sequenced by immunoSEQ multiplex PCR, and TCRdb holds only the in-frame ones, with some missing. The sample holds about 200,000 clones, around 79% seen once. The sample taken for sequencing was PBMCs. The source of these receptors is a woman aged 45-65 years in good health and CMV-seronegative. The CDR3 runs from the conserved cysteine through the conserved F or W. D genes are given only for firm matches. The size of a clone is reported for some rows only, either as once, few or many, or as a class for expanded clones.

v_call	d_call	j_call	clone_size	cdr3_nt	cdr3_aa
TRBV6-5	.	TRBJ1-2	.	TGTGCCAGCAGTTACGAGGGGAGGTATGGCTACACCTTC	CASSYEGRYGYTF
TRBV7-9	.	TRBJ2-1	.	TGTGCCAGCACCCCGCGAGACAGGCGGACGGATGAGCAGTTCTTC	CASTPRDRRTDEQFF
TRBV18	TRBD1	TRBJ1-2	.	TGTGCCAGCTCACCATCCAGGGGGTTGGGCTACACCTTC	CASSPSRGLGYTF
TRBV6-5	.	TRBJ1-1	few	TGTGCCAGCAGTCCACTGACAGGTTGGGACACTGAAGCTTTCTTT	CASSPLTGWDTEAFF
TRBV2	.	TRBJ2-3	.	TGTGCCAGCTCCAGGGGCAGAACCCCCTTCGGCACAGATACGCAGTATTTT	CASSRGRTPFGTDTQYF
TRBV29-1	.	TRBJ2-5	.	TGCAGCGTTTCGCGGATCCAAGAGACCCAGTACTTC	CSVSRIQETQYF
TRBV7-2	TRBD2	TRBJ2-7	.	TGTGCCAGCAGCTCCAATAGCGGGGGGGGATCCTACGAGCAGTACTTC	CASSSNSGGGSYEQYF
TRBV7-6	TRBD1	TRBJ2-5	.	TGTGCCAGCAGTCCCGGGGGACAGGGGTTCCGGGAGACCCAGTACTTC	CASSPGGQGFRETQYF
TRBV6-5	TRBD2	TRBJ2-7	.	TGTGCCAGCAGTTCCGGGACTAGCAGCGAGCAGTACTTC	CASSSGTSSEQYF
TRBV7-9	TRBD2	TRBJ2-1	.	TGTGCCAGCAGCTCCCCCCCTTCGACTAGCGGTGAGCAGTTCTTC	CASSSPPSTSGEQFF
TRBV19	TRBD1	TRBJ1-5	.	TGTGCCAGTCGCAGGAAGGGACAGGGAGAAGTTCAGCCCCAGCATTTT	CASRRKGQGEVQPQHF
TRBV4-2	.	TRBJ1-2	.	TGTGCCAGCAGCCAAGTGGGAGGTGGGCCGACCGTATATGGCTACACCTTC	CASSQVGGGPTVYGYTF
TRBV6-1	.	TRBJ1-2	.	TGTGCCAGCGGGGCACTTCGAGGCTACACCTTC	CASGALRGYTF
TRBV5-4	.	TRBJ1-3	.	TGTGCCAGCAGTAACTCTGGAAACACCATATATTTT	CASSNSGNTIYF
TRBV5-1	.	TRBJ1-1	.	TGCGCCAGCAGCTTACCGGGACAGAACACTGAAGCTTTCTTT	CASSLPGQNTEAFF
TRBV4-3	.	TRBJ2-3	.	TGCGCCAGCAGCCGGTGGAGGGCAGATACGCAGTATTTT	CASSRWRADTQYF
TRBV5-4	TRBD1	TRBJ2-2	.	TGTGCCAGCAACAGGGGTGAACGAACCGGGGAGCTGTTTTTT	CASNRGERTGELFF
TRBV4-3	TRBD1	TRBJ2-6	.	TGCGCCAGCAGCCAAGATCCGGACAGGGCTCTAATCTCTGGGGCCAACGTCCTGACTTTC	CASSQDPDRALISGANVLTF
TRBV28	.	TRBJ2-3	.	TGTGCCAGCAGTTCTTGGGATAGGAGGGTGTCAGATACGCAGTATTTT	CASSSWDRRVSDTQYF
TRBV2	.	TRBJ2-7	.	TGTGCCAGCGGGGGGACCGGGACGGACTCCTACGAGCAGTACTTC	CASGGTGTDSYEQYF
TRBV27	.	TRBJ1-5	once	TGTGCCAGCAGCTCCCCAGGGGTGGGCAATCAGCCCCAGCATTTT	CASSSPGVGNQPQHF
TRBV6-5	.	TRBJ2-2	.	TGTGCCAGCAGGCCTAGGAGACCGAACACCGGGGAGCTGTTTTTT	CASRPRRPNTGELFF
TRBV7-8	.	TRBJ2-7	.	TGTGCCAGCAGCTTAGGAACTGAGCAGTACTTC	CASSLGTEQYF
TRBV25-1	.	TRBJ2-7	.	TGTGCCGCCAGGGGGGACTTGTGGGAGCAGTACTTC	CAARGDLWEQYF
TRBV7-9	.	TRBJ2-7	.	TGTGCCAGCAGCTTTCTGGGGCCAAGCTCCTACGAGCAGTACTTC	CASSFLGPSSYEQYF
TRBV6-1	TRBD2	TRBJ2-7	.	TGTGCCAGCAGGGGGGGGGAGCGCTACGAGCAGTACTTC	CASRGGERYEQYF
TRBV2	.	TRBJ2-7	.	TGTGCCAGCAGGGGTGGGGCACACGAGCAGTACTTC	CASRGGAHEQYF
TRBV13	TRBD1	TRBJ1-1	.	TGTGCCAGCAGCTCCCGGACAGGCAGTCGCGAAGCTTTCTTT	CASSSRTGSREAFF
TRBV6-1	TRBD2	TRBJ2-7	.	TGTGCCAGCAGTGGAGGATCGGCTAGCGGGTCCCACGAGCAGTACTTC	CASSGGSASGSHEQYF
TRBV5-1	.	TRBJ1-3	.	TGCGCCAGCAGCTTGACAGACCTCAGCTCTGGAAACACCATATATTTT	CASSLTDLSSGNTIYF
TRBV29-1	TRBD1	TRBJ2-7	once	TGCAGCGTTGAGAAGGGACAGGGAGCCTACGAGCAGTACTTC	CSVEKGQGAYEQYF
TRBV11-1	TRBD2	TRBJ2-5	.	TGTGCCAGCAGCCAGTATTCTTGGACTAGCGGAGACCAAGAGACCCAGTACTTC	CASSQYSWTSGDQETQYF
TRBV12-2	.	TRBJ2-3	.	TGTGCAAGTCGCCTTCCACCCCCTAGCGCCCAAGATCGGGATACGCAGTATTTT	CASRLPPPSAQDRDTQYF
TRBV6-5	TRBD1	TRBJ1-1	.	TGTGCCAGCAGTCAAAGGGACAGGATGAACACTGAAGCTTTCTTT	CASSQRDRMNTEAFF
TRBV27	TRBD2	TRBJ2-3	.	TGTGCCAGCAGCCAACTAGCGGGAGGGCCGGGCACAGATACGCAGTATTTT	CASSQLAGGPGTDTQYF
TRBV7-2	.	TRBJ2-5	.	TGTGCCAGCAGCTTAGACGGGAGCGGCCAAGAGACCCAGTACTTC	CASSLDGSGQETQYF
TRBV4-2	.	TRBJ1-2	.	TGTGCCAGCAGCCGCTTCCCGGGAGGGGACTATGGCTACACCTTC	CASSRFPGGDYGYTF
TRBV5-1	.	TRBJ1-3	.	TGCGCCAGCAGCCCTCGGGAGGGATTGCTCTCTGGAAACACCATATATTTT	CASSPREGLLSGNTIYF
TRBV19	TRBD1	TRBJ1-5	.	TGTGCCAGTAGTCCACGGGACAGGAGCAATCAGCCCCAGCATTTT	CASSPRDRSNQPQHF
TRBV30	TRBD2	TRBJ2-7	.	TGTGCCTGGAGTCCCGGGACTAGCGGCTCCTACGAGCAGTACTTC	CAWSPGTSGSYEQYF
TRBV9	TRBD1	TRBJ1-4	.	TGTGCCAGCAGCCCCGACAGGGGTGAAAAACTGTTTTTT	CASSPDRGEKLFF
TRBV27	TRBD1	TRBJ1-5	.	TGTGCCAGCAGCCGCGACAGGGCCAGCAATCAGCCCCAGCATTTT	CASSRDRASNQPQHF
TRBV7-9	.	TRBJ1-1	once	TGTTCCAGCAGCTCCTCCACGTCGGACACTTGGAACACTGAAGCTTTCTTT	CSSSSSTSDTWNTEAFF
TRBV5-1	.	TRBJ1-1	.	TGCGCCAGCAGCGCCAGTGCCGGGTCTGACACTGAAGCTTTCTTT	CASSASAGSDTEAFF
TRBV18	.	TRBJ2-1	few	TGTGCCAGCCAGGGTAGGGATGAGCAGTTCTTC	CASQGRDEQFF
TRBV19	TRBD2	TRBJ2-5	.	TGTGCCAGTAGTGGGCTAGCGGGTAAAAAGACCCAGTACTTC	CASSGLAGKKTQYF
TRBV5-1	.	TRBJ2-1	.	TGCGCCAGCAGCTCCCTACGGGATAGCTCCTACAATGAGCAGTTCTTC	CASSSLRDSSYNEQFF
TRBV6-6	TRBD1	TRBJ1-1	.	TGTGCCAGCAGAGACAGGGAGAACACTGAAGCTTTCTTT	CASRDRENTEAFF
TRBV19	TRBD2	TRBJ2-1	once	TGTGCCAGTAGTATAAGTGTGACTAGCGGGTCCCACAATGAGCAGTTCTTC	CASSISVTSGSHNEQFF
TRBV13	.	TRBJ2-1	.	TGTGCCAGCAGCTCACCTCGGGGCTACAATGAGCAGTTCTTC	CASSSPRGYNEQFF
TRBV11-2	.	TRBJ2-7	.	TGTGCCAGCAGCTTGGGCAGCACCTACGAGCAGTACTTC	CASSLGSTYEQYF